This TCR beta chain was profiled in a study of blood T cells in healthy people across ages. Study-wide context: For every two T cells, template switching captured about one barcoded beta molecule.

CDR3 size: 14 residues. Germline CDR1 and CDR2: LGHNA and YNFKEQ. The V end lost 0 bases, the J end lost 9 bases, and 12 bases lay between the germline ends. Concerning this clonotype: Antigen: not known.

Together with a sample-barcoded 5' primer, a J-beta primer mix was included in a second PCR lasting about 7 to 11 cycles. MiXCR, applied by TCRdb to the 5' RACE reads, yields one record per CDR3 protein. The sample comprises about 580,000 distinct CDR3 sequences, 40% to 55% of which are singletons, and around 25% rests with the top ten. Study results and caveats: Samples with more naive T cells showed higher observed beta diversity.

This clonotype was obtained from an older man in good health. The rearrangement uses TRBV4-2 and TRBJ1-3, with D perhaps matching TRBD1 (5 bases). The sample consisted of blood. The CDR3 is CASSQEWGVGTIYF. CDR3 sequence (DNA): TGTGCCAGCAGCCAAGAGTGGGGCGTTGGCACCATATATTTT.